Listed here are 2 T cell receptor beta chains from one sample, sequenced in a study of control samples from healthy donors and cancer patients. Repertoires were generated with immunoSEQ multiplex PCR, while TCRdb's copy carries only in-frame clones and drops some. The table records about 180,000 clones, 90% of them present only once. The sample comprised blood. All receptors derive from a woman in her 50s in good health.

The chain employs TRBV10-3 and TRBJ2-2, with D perhaps TRBD1 (5 bases). CDR3 length: 15 amino acids. V was cut by 0 bases and J by 6 bases, with 11 bases left in between. From germline, CDR1 is ENHRY and CDR2 SYGVKD. The CDR3 region is CAISESGVNSGELFF. The CDR3 coding sequence is TGTGCCATCAGTGAGTCAGGGGTAAATTCCGGGGAGCTGTTTTTT.

This sequence joins TRBV9 and TRBJ1-1; D gene unclear. This CDR3 has 13 residues. The germline V and J ends were trimmed by 0 bases and 3 bases, with 6 bases remaining between them. The germline V gene encodes CDR1 SGDLS and CDR2 YYNGEE. CDR3 amino acids: CASSVAWDTEAFF. Here the CDR3 DNA reads TGTGCCAGCAGCGTAGCTTGGGACACTGAAGCTTTCTTT.